This T cell receptor (beta chain) was sequenced in a study of OX40 agonist ivuxolimab in advanced cancers. Profiling relied on immunoSEQ multiplex PCR, and the TCRdb table lists in-frame clones only, not all of them. The sample lists around 79,000 clones; 88% were seen once. Trimming took 10 bases from V and 4 from J; bases not matched to a gene: 13. Per germline, CDR1 LNHDA and CDR2 SQIVND (reference sequence). The CDR3 length is 16 residues. Source: CD4+ or CD8+ T cells sorted from blood, taken in a trial of the OX40 agonist ivuxolimab. The chain recombines TRBV19 with TRBJ1-2, with TRBD1 matching over 12 bases. The sequence was obtained from an adult with an advanced solid tumor such as melanoma, head and neck, liver or kidney cancer. For the CDR3, the DNA is TGTGCCACCTCTCAGGGACAGGGGGCGCGAGCCTATGGCTACACCTTC. It translates to CATSQGQGARAYGYTF.